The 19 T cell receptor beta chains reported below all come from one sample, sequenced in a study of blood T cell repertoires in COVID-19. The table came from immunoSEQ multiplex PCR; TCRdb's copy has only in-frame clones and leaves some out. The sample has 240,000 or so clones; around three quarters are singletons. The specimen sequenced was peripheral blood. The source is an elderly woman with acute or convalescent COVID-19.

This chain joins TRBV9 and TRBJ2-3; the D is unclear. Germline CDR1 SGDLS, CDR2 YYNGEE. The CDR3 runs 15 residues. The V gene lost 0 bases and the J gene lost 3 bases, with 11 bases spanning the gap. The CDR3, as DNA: TGTGCCAGCAGCGTAGGGCCAGCGCCTACAGATACGCAGTATTTT. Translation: CASSVGPAPTDTQYF.

The CDR3 sequence: CASSVGGSEAFF. In DNA, the CDR3 is TGTGCCAGCAGTGTAGGGGGCAGTGAAGCTTTCTTT. The gene calls are TRBV2 and TRBJ1-1, with 7 bases fitting TRBD1. V trimming: 4 bases; J trimming: 7 bases; junction bases outside the gene matches: 3. The CDR3 length is 12 residues. Germline values: CDR1 SNHLY, CDR2 FYNNEI.

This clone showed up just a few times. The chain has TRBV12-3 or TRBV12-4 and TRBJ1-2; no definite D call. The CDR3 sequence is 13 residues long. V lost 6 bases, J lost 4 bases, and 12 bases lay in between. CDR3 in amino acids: CASSPPGAYGYTF. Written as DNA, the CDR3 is TGTGCCAGCAGCCCCCCAGGCGCCTATGGCTACACCTTC.

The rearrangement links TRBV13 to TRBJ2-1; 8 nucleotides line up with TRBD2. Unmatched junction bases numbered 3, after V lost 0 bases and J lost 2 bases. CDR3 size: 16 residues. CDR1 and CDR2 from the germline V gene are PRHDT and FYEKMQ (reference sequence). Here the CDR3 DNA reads TGTGCCAGCAGCTTAGGTCGGGGGGGGCCCTACAATGAGCAGTTCTTC. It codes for CASSLGRGGPYNEQFF.

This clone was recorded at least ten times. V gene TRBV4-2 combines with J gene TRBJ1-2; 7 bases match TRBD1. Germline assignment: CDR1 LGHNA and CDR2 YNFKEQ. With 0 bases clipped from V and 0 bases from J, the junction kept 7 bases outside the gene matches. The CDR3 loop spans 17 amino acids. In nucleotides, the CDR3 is TGTGCCAGCAGCCAAGATTTCCAGGGGGTATCTAACTATGGCTACACCTTC. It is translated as CASSQDFQGVSNYGYTF.

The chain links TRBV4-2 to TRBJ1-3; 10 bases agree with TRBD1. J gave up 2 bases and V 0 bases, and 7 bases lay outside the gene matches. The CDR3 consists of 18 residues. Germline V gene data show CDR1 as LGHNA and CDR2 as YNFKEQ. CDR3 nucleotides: TGTGCCAGCAGCCAAGATTGGATAGGGACAGGGGCTGGAAACACCATATATTTT. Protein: CASSQDWIGTGAGNTIYF.

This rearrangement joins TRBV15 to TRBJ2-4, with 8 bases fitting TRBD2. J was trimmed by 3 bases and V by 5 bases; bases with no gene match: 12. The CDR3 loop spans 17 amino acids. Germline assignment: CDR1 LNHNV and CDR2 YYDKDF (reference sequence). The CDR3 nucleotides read TGTGCCACCAGCCCGTACTTAGCGGGGTCCTTCAAAAACATTCAGTACTTC. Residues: CATSPYLAGSFKNIQYF. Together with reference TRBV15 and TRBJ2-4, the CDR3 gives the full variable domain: DAMVIQNPRYQVTQFGKPVTLSCSQTLNHNVMYWYQQKSSQAPKLLFHYYDKDFNNEADTPDNFQSRRPNTSFCFLDIRSPGLGDTAMYLCATSPYLAGSFKNIQYFGAGTRLSVL.

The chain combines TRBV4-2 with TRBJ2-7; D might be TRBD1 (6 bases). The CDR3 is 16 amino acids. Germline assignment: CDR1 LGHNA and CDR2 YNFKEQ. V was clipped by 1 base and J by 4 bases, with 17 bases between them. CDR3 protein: CASSQGGPRGGYEQYF. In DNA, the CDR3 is TGTGCCAGCAGCCAAGGGGGCCCCAGGGGTGGTTACGAGCAGTACTTC.

CDR3 sequence: CASNPGGRQPQHF. As DNA, the CDR3 is TGTGCCAGCAACCCAGGGGGTAGACAGCCCCAGCATTTT. The chain combines TRBV2 with TRBJ1-5; 7 positions match TRBD1. Germline-derived CDR1 and CDR2 are SNHLY and FYNNEI. The V gene end was trimmed by 7 bases and the J gene end by 7 bases; junction bases not matched to a gene: 7. The CDR3 length is 13 residues. Full variable domain (remainder filled in from reference TRBV2 and TRBJ1-5): EPEVTQTPSHQVTQMGQEVILRCVPISNHLYFYWYRQILGQKVEFLVSFYNNEISEKSEIFDDQFSVERPDGSNFTLKIRSTKLEDSAMYFCASNPGGRQPQHFGDGTRLSIL.

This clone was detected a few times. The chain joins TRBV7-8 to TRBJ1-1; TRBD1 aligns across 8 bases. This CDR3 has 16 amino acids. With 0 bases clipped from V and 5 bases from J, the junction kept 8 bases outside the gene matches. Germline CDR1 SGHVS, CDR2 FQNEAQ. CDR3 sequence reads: CASSLAFAGGLTEAFF. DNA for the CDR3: TGTGCCAGCAGCTTAGCGTTTGCAGGGGGCCTGACTGAAGCTTTCTTT.

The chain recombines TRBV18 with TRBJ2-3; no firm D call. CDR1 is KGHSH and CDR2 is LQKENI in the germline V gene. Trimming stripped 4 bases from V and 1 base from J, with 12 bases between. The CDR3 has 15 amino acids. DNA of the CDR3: TGTGCCAGCTCACTTATGAGTTTAGGCACAGATACGCAGTATTTT. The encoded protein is CASSLMSLGTDTQYF.

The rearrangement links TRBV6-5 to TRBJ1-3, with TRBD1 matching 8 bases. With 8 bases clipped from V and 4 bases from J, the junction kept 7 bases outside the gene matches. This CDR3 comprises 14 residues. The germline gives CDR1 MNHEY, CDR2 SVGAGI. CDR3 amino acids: CASGDRRLGNTIYF. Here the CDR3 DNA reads TGTGCCAGCGGGGACAGGCGACTCGGAAACACCATATATTTT.

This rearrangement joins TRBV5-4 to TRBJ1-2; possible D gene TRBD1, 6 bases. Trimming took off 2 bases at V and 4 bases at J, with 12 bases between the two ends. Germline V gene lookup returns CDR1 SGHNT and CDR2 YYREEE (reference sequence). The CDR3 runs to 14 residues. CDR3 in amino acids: CASSLSAGVYGYTF. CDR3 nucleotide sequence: TGTGCCAGCAGCTTATCAGCAGGGGTCTATGGCTACACCTTC.

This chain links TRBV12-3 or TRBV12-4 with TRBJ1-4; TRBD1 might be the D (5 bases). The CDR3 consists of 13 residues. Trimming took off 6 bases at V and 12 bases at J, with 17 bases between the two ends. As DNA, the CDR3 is TGTGCCAGCAGGGGGGACGGGGGAAAGGAACTGTTTTTT. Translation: CASRGDGGKELFF.

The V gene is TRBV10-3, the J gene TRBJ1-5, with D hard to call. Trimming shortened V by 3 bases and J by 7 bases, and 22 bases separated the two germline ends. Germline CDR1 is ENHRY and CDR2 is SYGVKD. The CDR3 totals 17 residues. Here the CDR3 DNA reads TGTGCCATCAGTGACCCCTCTCCTGGCCGAGCGGGGCAGCCCCAGCATTTT. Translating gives CAISDPSPGRAGQPQHF.

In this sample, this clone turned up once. The CDR3 sequence is CASSVVGDTQYF. CDR3 nucleotide sequence: TGTGCCAGCAGCGTAGTCGGAGATACGCAGTATTTT. The chain joins TRBV9 to TRBJ2-3; D is ambiguous. V was clipped by 0 bases and J by 5 bases, with 4 bases between them. Germline-derived CDR1 and CDR2 are SGDLS and YYNGEE. This CDR3 contains 12 residues.

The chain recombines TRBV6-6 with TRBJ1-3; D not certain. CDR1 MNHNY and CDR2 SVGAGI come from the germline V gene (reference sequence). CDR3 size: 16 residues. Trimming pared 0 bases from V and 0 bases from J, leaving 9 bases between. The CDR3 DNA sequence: TGTGCCAGCAGTTACTCGGCGGGGAACTCTGGAAACACCATATATTTT. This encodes CASSYSAGNSGNTIYF.

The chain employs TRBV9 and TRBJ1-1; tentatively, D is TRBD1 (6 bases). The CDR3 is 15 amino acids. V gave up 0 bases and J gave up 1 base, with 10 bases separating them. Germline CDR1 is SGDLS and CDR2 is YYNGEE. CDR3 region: CASSVGKGQNTEAFF. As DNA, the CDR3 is TGTGCCAGCAGCGTAGGGAAGGGACAGAACACTGAAGCTTTCTTT.

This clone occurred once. CDR3 protein: CASSPDRPRETQYF. In nucleotides, the CDR3 is TGCGCCAGCAGTCCGGACAGGCCTAGGGAGACCCAGTACTTC. The V call is TRBV5-1, the J call TRBJ2-5; 7 bases fit TRBD1. The V gene end was trimmed by 5 bases and the J gene end by 5 bases; junction bases not matched to a gene: 9. This CDR3 has 14 amino acids. Germline assignment: CDR1 SGHRS and CDR2 YFSETQ.